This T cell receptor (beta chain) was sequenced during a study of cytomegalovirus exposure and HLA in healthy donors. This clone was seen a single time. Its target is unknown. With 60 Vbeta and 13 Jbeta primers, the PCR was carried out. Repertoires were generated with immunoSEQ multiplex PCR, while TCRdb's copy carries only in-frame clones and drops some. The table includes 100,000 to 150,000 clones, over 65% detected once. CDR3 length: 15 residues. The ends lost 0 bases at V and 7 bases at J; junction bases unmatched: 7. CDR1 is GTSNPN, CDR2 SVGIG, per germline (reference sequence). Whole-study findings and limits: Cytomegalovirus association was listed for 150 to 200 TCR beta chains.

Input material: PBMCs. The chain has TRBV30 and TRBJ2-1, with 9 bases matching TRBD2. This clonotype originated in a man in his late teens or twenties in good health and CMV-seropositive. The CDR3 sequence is CAWSVLAGGPNEQFF. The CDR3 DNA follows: TGTGCCTGGAGTGTGTTGGCGGGGGGGCCGAATGAGCAGTTCTTC.